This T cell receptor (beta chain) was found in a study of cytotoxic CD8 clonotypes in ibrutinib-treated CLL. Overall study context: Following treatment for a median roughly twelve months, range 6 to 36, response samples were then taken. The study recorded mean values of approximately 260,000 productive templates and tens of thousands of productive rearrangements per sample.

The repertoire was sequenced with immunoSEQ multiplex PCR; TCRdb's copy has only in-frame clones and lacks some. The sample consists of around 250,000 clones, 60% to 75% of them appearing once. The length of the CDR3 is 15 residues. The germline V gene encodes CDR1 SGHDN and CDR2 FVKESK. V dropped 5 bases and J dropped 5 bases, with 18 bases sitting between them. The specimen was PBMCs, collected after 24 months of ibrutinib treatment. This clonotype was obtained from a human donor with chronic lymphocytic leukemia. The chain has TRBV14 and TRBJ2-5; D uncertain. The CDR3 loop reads CASSTLEVGGETQYF. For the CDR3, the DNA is TGTGCCAGCAGCACCCTAGAGGTCGGTGGTGAGACCCAGTACTTC.